At least ten counts were recorded for the clone carrying this T cell receptor (beta chain). Generation of TCR cDNA used 5'RACE template switching (which added a universal primer site and UMIs). Using its own MiXCR run on the 5' RACE reads, TCRdb lists one record per CDR3 protein. The table records some 320,000 distinct CDR3 sequences, 8.7% of them present only once. The sample belongs to a study of T cells after yellow fever vaccination. Germline V gene lookup returns CDR1 GTSNPN and CDR2 SVGIG (reference sequence). V was trimmed by 0 bases and J by 4 bases, leaving 6 bases between them. The CDR3 has 12 residues.

This TCR was sampled from a man aged 18 to 29 who received the YFV17D yellow fever vaccine. The chain employs TRBV30 and TRBJ2-5; maybe TRBD2 (6 bases). The specimen comprised CD4+ T cells sorted from PBMCs, sampled 5 days after the yellow fever booster vaccination. The CDR3 is CAWSVGGETQYF. CDR3 DNA sequence: TGTGCCTGGAGTGTCGGGGGAGAGACCCAGTACTTC.